The 15 T cell receptor beta chains below were found in one sample sequenced in a study of Graves' ophthalmopathy and Graves' hyperthyroidism. Using RNA transcripts, the TCR beta CDR3 regions were amplified. First-round RT-PCR relied on HTBI primers, and a second-round multiplex PCR came next. MiXCR, run by TCRdb on the multiplex PCR reads, gives a single entry per CDR3 protein. The data contain approximately 700,000 distinct CDR3 sequences, 35% to 50% of them singletons. Sequencing was performed on peripheral blood. Receptors originate from an adult man with Graves' ophthalmopathy.

The chain joins TRBV2 to TRBJ2-1; 7 bases match TRBD2. Germline V lookup: CDR1 SNHLY, CDR2 FYNNEI. Trimming at V came to 0 bases and at J to 2 bases, leaving 1 base not matched to a gene. The CDR3 covers 15 residues. The CDR3 bases are TGTGCCAGCAGTGAAGCAGGGACTACCTACAATGAGCAGTTCTTC. Its translation is CASSEAGTTYNEQFF.

The CDR3 bases are TGTGCCAGCAGTCTGGGACAGGGGCAGTCACCCCTCCACTTT. As protein: CASSLGQGQSPLHF. The V and J genes are TRBV7-2 and TRBJ1-6; the match to TRBD1 covers 10 bases. CDR1 and CDR2 from the germline V gene are SGHTA and FQGNSA. The CDR3 extends over 14 amino acids. J lost 10 bases, V lost 6 bases, and 6 bases had no gene match.

The gene calls are TRBV6-5 and TRBJ1-1, with no clear D. V lost 7 bases to trimming and J lost 2 bases, with 14 bases between them. Germline V gene sequence: CDR1 MNHEY, CDR2 SVGAGI. The CDR3 spans 14 residues. Here the CDR3 reads CASTQSSANTEAFF. CDR3 DNA: TGTGCCAGCACCCAAAGTTCCGCTAACACTGAAGCTTTCTTT.

In its sample, this clonotype was seen a few times. Relative to the germline gene, one junction end is altered; a read error may explain this. The chain joins TRBV10-3 to TRBJ1-6; no definite D call. Germline V CDR1 and CDR2: ENHRY, SYGVKD. This CDR3 is 15 amino acids long. In DNA, the CDR3 is TGTGCCAGCAGTCAGTCGAGAGCCAATAATTCACCCCTCCACTTT. Amino acids: CASSQSRANNSPLHF.

This clonotype occurred many times. DNA of the CDR3: TGTGCCACCAGCAGAGTGGCCTCCTACGAGCAGTACTTC. Translation: CATSRVASYEQYF. The chain links TRBV15 to TRBJ2-7; no clear D gene. Germline V gene sequence: CDR1 LNHNV, CDR2 YYDKDF (reference sequence). The CDR3 has 13 residues. V was pared by 1 base and J by 0 bases, with 4 bases between.

The chain couples TRBV7-3 to TRBJ2-7; either TRBD1 or TRBD2 may supply D (5 bases each). Germline V gene sequence: CDR1 SGHTA, CDR2 FQGTGA. The CDR3 runs 14 residues. The ends were cut back, 5 bases at V and 3 bases at J, with 14 bases in the middle. CDR3 region: CASSLGTEGYEQYF. In DNA form, the CDR3 reads TGTGCCAGCAGCCTCGGGACGGAAGGCTACGAGCAGTACTTC.

This clonotype has only a few counts. The V gene is TRBV12-3 or TRBV12-4, the J gene TRBJ2-2; D call uncertain. V lost 5 bases to trimming and J lost 2 bases, with 9 bases between them. The CDR3 loop spans 14 amino acids. The chain's CDR3 is CASSGLPNTGELFF. In DNA form, the CDR3 reads TGTGCCAGCAGTGGATTACCCAACACCGGGGAGCTGTTTTTT.

The chain carries TRBV9 and TRBJ2-3, with D unresolved. Trimming took off 2 bases at V and 1 base at J, with 11 bases between the two ends. CDR1 and CDR2 from the germline V gene are SGDLS and YYNGEE. The CDR3 totals 15 residues. CDR3 sequence: CASSVEPRGTDTQYF. The DNA for the CDR3 is TGTGCCAGCAGCGTCGAACCCCGGGGCACAGATACGCAGTATTTT.

Note on this clonotype: Possible read error: a much larger clone is one base away. The missing conserved phenylalanine or tryptophan at the end of this CDR3 makes a read error likely. The J gene is TRBJ1-2, the V gene TRBV5-1, with 9 nucleotides matching TRBD1. V dropped 2 bases and J dropped 2; count of bases not matched to a gene: 7. Germline CDR1 SGHRS, CDR2 YFSETQ. This CDR3 is 16 amino acids long. The CDR3 nucleotides read TGCGCCAGCAGCTTAGCCTCCGGGACAGGGAACTATGGCTACACCTCC. Protein sequence: CASSLASGTGNYGYTS.

In this sample, this clonotype turned up many times. Relative to the germline gene, one junction end is altered; a read error may explain this. The genes are TRBV10-3 and TRBJ2-5; TRBD2 agrees at 8 bases. CDR3 length equals 14 residues. Germline lookup yields CDR1 ENHRY and CDR2 SYGVKD. CDR3 residues: CASSRSGGQETQYF. The CDR3 DNA reads TGTGCCAGCAGTCGAAGCGGGGGTCAAGAGACCCAGTACTTC.

This clonotype was recorded many times. The chain has TRBV2 and TRBJ2-7; D not certain. Trimming cost V 0 bases and J 2 bases, with 8 bases left between them. CDR1 is SNHLY and CDR2 is FYNNEI in the germline V gene. The CDR3 covers 14 residues. The CDR3 DNA reads TGTGCCAGCAGTGAAGCGCTCAGCACCTACGAGCAGTACTTC. It is translated as CASSEALSTYEQYF. Full variable domain (remainder filled in from reference TRBV2 and TRBJ2-7): EPEVTQTPSHQVTQMGQEVILRCVPISNHLYFYWYRQILGQKVEFLVSFYNNEISEKSEIFDDQFSVERPDGSNFTLKIRSTKLEDSAMYFCASSEALSTYEQYFGPGTRLTVT.

This clonotype was seen repeatedly, ten times or more. The CDR3 loop is CASSPRDREETQYF. CDR3 coding DNA: TGTGCCAGCAGTCCCCGGGACAGAGAAGAGACCCAGTACTTC. The J gene is TRBJ2-5, the V gene TRBV7-8; 7 bases match TRBD1. The CDR3 loop spans 14 amino acids. Germline V gene data show CDR1 as SGHVS and CDR2 as FQNEAQ. With V trimmed by 6 bases and J by 3 bases, 7 bases remained unmatched.

There are many counts of this clonotype. The chain recombines TRBV2 with TRBJ1-5; the D gene is possibly TRBD1 (6 bases). The germline V gene encodes CDR1 SNHLY and CDR2 FYNNEI. The V and J ends lost 5 bases and 0 bases respectively, with 11 bases between them. This CDR3 is 15 amino acids long. The CDR3 here is CASSQTGNSNQPQHF. CDR3 nucleotide sequence: TGTGCCAGCAGTCAAACAGGGAATAGCAATCAGCCCCAGCATTTT.

This rearrangement joins TRBV29-1 to TRBJ1-1; 7 nucleotides match TRBD1. The CDR3 has 13 amino acids. CDR1 and CDR2 from the germline V gene are SQVTM and ANQGSEA. The V and J ends lost 7 bases and 2 bases, in that order; junction bases with no gene match: 7. The CDR3 bases are TGCAGCGGCCGGGACAGTCCTAACACTGAAGCTTTCTTT. Translated, it gives CSGRDSPNTEAFF.

V is TRBV2 and J is TRBJ1-1; D unclear. V shed 5 bases and J shed 10 bases, with 11 bases lying between them. The CDR3 consists of 11 residues. The V gene's germline CDR1 is SNHLY and CDR2 FYNNEI. The CDR3 sequence is CASSPSIGAFF. CDR3 sequence (DNA): TGTGCCAGCAGTCCCTCGATCGGAGCTTTCTTT.